What follows describes a single T cell receptor beta chain. Data came from immunoSEQ multiplex PCR; TCRdb stores just in-frame clones and leaves some out. This table has about 42,000 clones, 89% appearing once. The sample comes from a study of blood T cell repertoires in COVID-19. Study-level information: Specimens from acute and convalescent COVID-19 originated in the United States, Italy and Spain. T cells, B-cell-depleted T cells, or PBMCs provided the cDNA or gDNA that served as material.

Germline assignment: CDR1 LNHDA and CDR2 SQIVND (reference sequence). J lost 2 bases, V lost 4 bases, and 5 bases had no gene match. The CDR3 loop spans 14 amino acids. This TCR came from a human donor in a cohort sampled during active COVID-19. Sequenced sample: peripheral blood. The V call is TRBV19, the J call TRBJ2-7; 7 bases agree with TRBD2. The CDR3 loop is CASSTTSGTYEQYF. The CDR3 bases are TGTGCCAGTAGTACAACCAGCGGGACCTACGAGCAGTACTTC.